The 11 T cell receptor beta chains reported below all come from one sample, sequenced in a study of blood T cell repertoires in COVID-19. Clones were read by immunoSEQ multiplex PCR, and TCRdb kept only the in-frame ones, dropping some. The table includes some 66,000 clones, about 90% detected once. Sample: peripheral blood. These receptors came from a human donor in a cohort sampled during active COVID-19.

The gene calls are TRBV5-4 and TRBJ2-6, with D possibly TRBD1 on 5 matching bases. Trimming cost V 1 base and J 1 base, with 6 bases left between them. CDR1 and CDR2 from the germline V gene are SGHNT and YYREEE (reference sequence). The CDR3 sequence is 15 residues long. The DNA of the CDR3 is TGTGCCAGCAGCTTGTCAGGGTCTGGGGCCAACGTCCTGACTTTC. It translates to CASSLSGSGANVLTF.

The chain employs TRBV18 and TRBJ2-2; 12 bases align to TRBD2. CDR1 and CDR2 (germline): KGHSH, LQKENI. The CDR3 runs to 17 residues. After removal of 3 bases from V and 5 bases from J, the junction contained 7 bases not matched to a gene. The CDR3 spells CASSPPSGRARTGELFF. The DNA of the CDR3 is TGTGCCAGCTCACCCCCTAGCGGGAGGGCGCGGACCGGGGAGCTGTTTTTT.

This chain links TRBV9 with TRBJ2-7; perhaps TRBD1 as D (7 bases). V was pared by 4 bases and J by 5 bases, with 16 bases between. Germline CDR1 and CDR2: SGDLS and YYNGEE. The CDR3 consists of 14 residues. CDR3 residues: CASSPGRGRNEQYF. The CDR3 region has the DNA TGTGCCAGCAGCCCCGGCAGGGGGAGGAACGAGCAGTACTTC. The variable domain in full, with the rest retrieved from reference TRBV9 and TRBJ2-7, is DSGVTQTPKHLITATGQRVTLRCSPRSGDLSVYWYQQSLDQGLQFLIQYYNGEERAKGNILERFSAQQFPDLHSELNLSSLELGDSALYFCASSPGRGRNEQYFGPGTRLTVT.

V gene TRBV2 combines with J gene TRBJ2-3; the D gene is possibly TRBD1 (6 bases). CDR3 length: 17 residues. Germline values: CDR1 SNHLY, CDR2 FYNNEI. Trimming shortened V by 6 bases and J by 0 bases, and 19 bases separated the two germline ends. CDR3 nucleotides: TGTGCCAGCAGCGAGTTTCGGACAGCTTCTAGCACAGATACGCAGTATTTT. Its protein product is CASSEFRTASSTDTQYF.

V usage is TRBV5-4 and J usage is TRBJ1-1; 9 nucleotides line up with TRBD1. Germline CDR1 reads SGHNT; CDR2 reads YYREEE (reference sequence). This CDR3 has 15 residues. The V gene end was trimmed by 2 bases and the J gene end by 4 bases; junction bases not matched to a gene: 6. The DNA of the CDR3 is TGTGCCAGCAGCTTCTCCGGGACAGGGATCACTGAAGCTTTCTTT. It encodes CASSFSGTGITEAFF.

The rearrangement links TRBV6-5 to TRBJ2-5; 9 bases line up with TRBD2. This CDR3 has 15 residues. The V gene end was trimmed by 2 bases and the J gene end by 4 bases; junction bases not matched to a gene: 5. CDR1 and CDR2 (germline): MNHEY, SVGAGI. In DNA, the CDR3 is TGTGCCAGCAGTTACGGGCGGGAGGGGCTAGAGACCCAGTACTTC. Translated, it gives CASSYGREGLETQYF.

CDR3 bases: TGTGCCAGTAGTATGGGAAGGACAGGTAGGGGGACTGAAGCTTTCTTT. Protein: CASSMGRTGRGTEAFF. The V and J genes are TRBV19 and TRBJ1-1, with 7 positions matching TRBD1. The CDR3 loop spans 16 amino acids. The V gene end was trimmed by 3 bases and the J gene end by 5 bases; junction bases not matched to a gene: 12. Germline CDR1 is LNHDA and CDR2 is SQIVND (reference sequence).

The rearrangement joins TRBV9 to TRBJ2-2, with TRBD1 as a possible D gene (5 bases). Looked up from germline, CDR1 is SGDLS and CDR2 is YYNGEE. This CDR3 spans 14 amino acids. The V end lost 0 bases, the J end lost 4 bases, and 7 bases lay between the germline ends. CDR3 loop: CASSVEGSTGELFF. The CDR3 DNA sequence: TGTGCCAGCAGCGTAGAGGGGTCCACCGGGGAGCTGTTTTTT.

The V gene is TRBV5-1, the J gene TRBJ2-3; TRBD2 matches at 12 bases. The CDR3 has 16 residues. From germline, CDR1 is SGHRS and CDR2 YFSETQ. J was trimmed by 2 bases and V by 3 bases; bases with no gene match: 4. Written as DNA, the CDR3 is TGCGCCAGCAGCTCCGGGACTAGCGGGCTCACAGATACGCAGTATTTT. Encoded protein: CASSSGTSGLTDTQYF.

V is TRBV15 and J is TRBJ2-1; possibly TRBD2 for D (6 bases). Trimming took 0 bases from V and 2 from J, leaving 14 bases between them. Looked up from germline, CDR1 is LNHNV and CDR2 is YYDKDF (reference sequence). The CDR3 is made up of 17 amino acids. In DNA form, the CDR3 reads TGTGCCACCAGCAGAGATATCAGCAGCGGGCCCTACAATGAGCAGTTCTTC. As protein: CATSRDISSGPYNEQFF.

The chain uses TRBV7-3 and TRBJ2-1; 10 bases match TRBD2. CDR3 size: 14 residues. The ends lost 5 bases at V and 8 bases at J; junction bases unmatched: 6. Per the germline V gene, CDR1 is SGHTA and CDR2 is FQGTGA. For the CDR3, the DNA is TGTGCCAGCAGCCAGAGCGGGAGGGACGATGAGCAGTTCTTC. Translating gives CASSQSGRDDEQFF.